This T cell receptor beta chain was identified in a study of cytomegalovirus exposure and HLA in healthy donors. Study observations and caveats: In a later analysis, TCR beta V- and J-gene trimming showed a link to a missense DCLRE1C variant.

With respect to this clone: The antigen is unknown.

The CDR3 is 15 amino acids. Per germline, CDR1 MDHEN and CDR2 SYDVKM. The ends lost 5 bases at V and 7 bases at J; junction bases unmatched: 9. PCR employed 60 Vbeta and 13 Jbeta primers. Produced via immunoSEQ multiplex PCR; TCRdb's table is partial and in-frame only. The table has roughly 190,000 clones, approximately 87% seen once. Sequencing was performed on PBMCs. J is TRBJ1-4 and V is TRBV28; TRBD1 agrees at 8 bases. The TCR sequence derives from a man aged 25-45 years in good health and CMV-seronegative. CDR3 sequence: CASSPRQGNVEKLFF. CDR3 DNA sequence: TGTGCCAGCAGTCCGCGACAGGGGAATGTTGAAAAACTGTTTTTT.